This TCR beta chain appears in the sequencing data of a study of monozygotic twins with inflammatory bowel disease. The CDR3 totals 17 residues. The germline gives CDR1 SNHLY, CDR2 FYNNEI. Study-level findings and limits: No one strong IBD-associated signal or clonotype was supported. Inverse Simpson values showed less TCRbeta diversity in IBD patients than in their healthy co-twins. IBD patients shared fewer clonotypes with others than healthy twins, especially with disease activity.

TCRdb reprocessed the 5' RACE reads, keeping one entry per CDR3 protein, no DNA. The sample has 170,000 or so distinct CDR3 sequences; the top ten hold approximately 7.4%. On this clonotype itself: Its antigen is currently unknown.

The rearrangement uses TRBV2 and TRBJ1-5; TCRdb calls TRBD1, which cannot be checked without DNA. The receptor was isolated from a human donor with ulcerative colitis or Crohn's disease, or a healthy co-twin of an affected twin (not recorded which). The material sequenced was blood. Here the CDR3 reads CASSDRDRKNSNQPQHF.